This TCR beta chain was observed in a study of chemoradiotherapy in HPV16-positive cancers. Using immunoSEQ multiplex PCR, the repertoire was profiled, and TCRdb retains in-frame clones only, with some absent. Here the sample spans tens of thousands of clones, around 87% being singletons. The germline V gene has CDR1 SGHRS and CDR2 YFSETQ. CDR3 length equals 12 residues. V lost 1 base and J lost 4, with 3 bases in between. The V call is TRBV5-1, the J call TRBJ1-5; D gene unclear. This clonotype was obtained from a human donor with HPV-associated anogenital cancer. The sequencing used blood, collected from a patient who underwent chemoradiotherapy. The CDR3 DNA sequence: TGCGCCAGCAGCTTGCTGAATCAGCCCCAGCATTTT. Protein product: CASSLLNQPQHF.